The 9 T cell receptor beta chains reported below all come from one sample, sequenced in a study of technical replicates of blood from a few donors. Libraries were prepared by immunoSEQ multiplex PCR; TCRdb keeps only in-frame clonotypes and omits some of them. This sample yields tens of thousands of clones, of which around 89% are seen a single time; 0.41% belongs to the top ten. Sequencing used T cells isolated from PBMCs. The source of these receptors is a human donor in good health.

This clone was seen only once. This chain joins TRBV25-1 and TRBJ2-1, with 8 nucleotides matching TRBD2. Germline V CDR1 and CDR2: MGHDK, SYGVNS. J lost 6 bases, V lost 0 bases, and 7 bases had no gene match. The CDR3 has 16 amino acids. CDR3: CASSEYEREWGNEQFF. The CDR3 DNA reads as TGTGCCAGCAGTGAATATGAGCGGGAGTGGGGCAATGAGCAGTTCTTC.

The chain couples TRBV20-1 to TRBJ2-7, with D possibly TRBD1 on 5 matching bases. The ends were cut back, 3 bases at V and 4 bases at J, with 7 bases in the middle. The CDR3 covers 11 residues. Germline CDR1 and CDR2: DFQATT and SNEGSKA (reference sequence). The CDR3 protein is CSASREYEQYF. The CDR3 DNA follows: TGCAGTGCTAGCAGGGAATACGAGCAGTACTTC.

The genes are TRBV7-3 and TRBJ2-3; D is perhaps TRBD1 (6 bases). CDR1 is SGHTA, CDR2 FQGTGA, per germline. The CDR3 length is 16 residues. V was clipped by 5 bases and J by 4 bases, with 19 bases between them. CDR3 nucleotides: TGTGCCAGCAGCCACTTATTACAGGGTAGGGCAGATACGCAGTATTTT. Translating gives CASSHLLQGRADTQYF.

This clone occurred once. This chain links TRBV27 with TRBJ1-1; 7 positions agree with TRBD1. The germline V gene encodes CDR1 MNHEY and CDR2 SMNVEV (reference sequence). Germline trimming cut 6 bases from V and 4 bases from J; bases unmatched to any gene: 8. The CDR3 extends over 14 amino acids. DNA of the CDR3: TGTGCCAGCAGGGACACAGGGGTGTTCACTGAAGCTTTCTTT. It is translated as CASRDTGVFTEAFF.

This chain connects TRBV27 to TRBJ2-2; TRBD2 aligns across 10 bases. Trimming cost V 6 bases and J 0 bases; bases outside gene matches: 7. The length of the CDR3 is 17 residues. CDR1 is MNHEY, CDR2 SMNVEV, per germline (reference sequence). The CDR3 here is CASSLRLAGANTGELFF. As DNA, the CDR3 is TGTGCCAGCAGCCTTAGACTAGCGGGCGCGAACACCGGGGAGCTGTTTTTT.

The chain uses TRBV9 and TRBJ2-1; 13 bases align to TRBD2. Germline V lookup: CDR1 SGDLS, CDR2 YYNGEE. V lost 3 bases and J lost 1; bases outside the gene matches: 10. CDR3 length: 19 residues. Here the CDR3 reads CASSAPGLAGRVSYNEQFF. The CDR3 DNA sequence: TGTGCCAGCAGCGCCCCGGGACTAGCGGGAAGGGTTTCCTACAATGAGCAGTTCTTC.

This clone was observed a few times. The rearrangement joins TRBV30 to TRBJ1-1; D is uncertain. Germline V CDR1 and CDR2: GTSNPN, SVGIG (reference sequence). The CDR3 is 11 residues long. V lost 4 bases and J lost 6, with 9 bases in between. CDR3 sequence (DNA): TGTGCCTGGATCCAGGTCGCTGAAGCTTTCTTT. Translation: CAWIQVAEAFF.

The chain has TRBV7-9 and TRBJ1-4; the D gene is possibly TRBD1 (5 bases). The CDR3 is 14 residues long. The V gene's germline CDR1 is SEHNR and CDR2 FQNEAQ (reference sequence). V was cut by 5 bases and J by 7 bases, with 14 bases left in between. The CDR3 loop reads CASSTRGGPEKLFF. CDR3 nucleotides: TGTGCCAGCAGCACCCGGGGGGGTCCTGAAAAACTGTTTTTT.

The V gene is TRBV7-8, the J gene TRBJ1-2, with D possibly TRBD1 on 5 matching bases. Germline V gene lookup returns CDR1 SGHVS and CDR2 FQNEAQ. This CDR3 is 17 amino acids long. Trimming took off 2 bases at V and 0 bases at J, with 16 bases between the two ends. In DNA, the CDR3 is TGTGCCAGCAGCTTACCGACAAGGGGATTAACTAACTATGGCTACACCTTC. Translating gives CASSLPTRGLTNYGYTF.